The entry below describes one T cell receptor (beta chain). The CDR3 is 15 amino acids. Germline assignment: CDR1 MDHEN and CDR2 SYDVKM. V was shortened by 7 bases and J by 1 base, with 15 bases between the two germline ends. The data are from a study of blood T cells in healthy people across ages. Alongside a J-beta primer mix, a sample-barcoded 5' primer served in a second PCR lasting about 7 to 11 cycles. TCRdb fed the 5' RACE reads into MiXCR, producing one record per CDR3 protein. Among hundreds of thousands of distinct CDR3 sequences listed, roughly 44% were seen once. Specimen: blood. This clonotype was sampled from an older woman in good health. The J gene is TRBJ2-3, the V gene TRBV28; D perhaps matches TRBD1 (6 bases). The CDR3 spells CASNVQGEGTDTQYF. For the CDR3, the DNA is TGTGCCAGCAACGTACAGGGTGAAGGCACAGATACGCAGTATTTT. The whole variable domain, filled in from reference TRBV28 and TRBJ2-3, reads DVKVTQSSRYLVKRTGEKVFLECVQDMDHENMFWYRQDPGLGLRLIYFSYDVKMKEKGDIPEGYSVSREKKERFSLILESASTNQTSMYLCASNVQGEGTDTQYFGPGTRLTVL.